This passage covers 20 T cell receptor beta chains from one sample sequenced in a study of blood T cell repertoires in COVID-19. This table comes from immunoSEQ multiplex PCR, and its TCRdb copy is limited to in-frame clones, with some not included. The data show 150,000 to 200,000 clones, 70% to 90% seen once. Sequenced material: peripheral blood. These receptors originate from a human donor in a cohort sampled during active COVID-19.

Concerning this clone: One junction end disagrees with the germline gene, perhaps due to a read error. This chain connects TRBV9 to TRBJ1-6; D possibly corresponds to TRBD1 (6 bases). CDR1 is SGDLS and CDR2 is YYNGEE in the germline V gene. The CDR3 runs to 15 residues. The CDR3 DNA reads as TGTGCCAGCAGCGTAGAGGGGGTTTGGGATTCACCCCTCTACTTT. Its protein product is CASSVEGVWDSPLYF.

The genes are TRBV27 and TRBJ2-1; 9 bases agree with TRBD1. CDR1 is MNHEY, CDR2 SMNVEV, per germline (reference sequence). The CDR3 consists of 21 residues. The V and J ends lost 2 bases and 0 bases, in that order; junction bases with no gene match: 17. Here the CDR3 reads CASSLPARTGVAESSYNEQFF. The CDR3 DNA reads as TGTGCCAGCAGTTTACCCGCCCGGACAGGGGTAGCGGAGAGCTCCTACAATGAGCAGTTCTTC.

The chain is built from TRBV19 and TRBJ1-4; 9 nucleotides match TRBD1. Germline V gene sequence: CDR1 LNHDA, CDR2 SQIVND (reference sequence). Trimming cost V 6 bases and J 8 bases; bases outside gene matches: 7. The CDR3 loop spans 14 amino acids. The CDR3 protein is CASSPWTGEEKLFF. CDR3 in DNA: TGTGCCAGTAGCCCCTGGACAGGGGAAGAAAAACTGTTTTTT. Full variable domain (outside the CDR3, taken from reference TRBV19 and TRBJ1-4): DGGITQSPKYLFRKEGQNVTLSCEQNLNHDAMYWYRQDPGQGLRLIYYSQIVNDFQKGDIAEGYSVSREKKESFPLTVTSAQKNPTAFYLCASSPWTGEEKLFFGSGTQLSVL.

CDR3 residues: CASRPGGYNEQFF. The CDR3 bases are TGTGCCAGCAGGCCAGGAGGCTACAATGAGCAGTTCTTC. This chain links TRBV5-6 with TRBJ2-1, with a possible D match to TRBD2 (5 bases). This CDR3 region has 13 residues. Germline loops: CDR1 SGHDT, CDR2 YYEEEE. Trimming took 5 bases from V and 3 from J, leaving 9 bases between them. The complete variable domain, with remaining parts taken from reference TRBV5-6 and TRBJ2-1, reads DAGVTQSPTHLIKTRGQQVTLRCSPKSGHDTVSWYQQALGQGPQFIFQYYEEEERQRGNFPDRFSGHQFPNYSSELNVNALLLGDSALYLCASRPGGYNEQFFGPGTRLTVL.

The chain is built from TRBV24-1 and TRBJ1-1; TRBD1 agrees at 11 bases. Germline values: CDR1 KGHDR, CDR2 SFDVKD. The ends lost 7 bases at V and 5 bases at J; junction bases unmatched: 5. This CDR3 contains 14 residues. The CDR3 loop is CATSTGTGGTEAFF. DNA for the CDR3: TGTGCCACCAGCACCGGGACAGGGGGTACTGAAGCTTTCTTT.

V is TRBV4-3 and J is TRBJ1-2; D gene unclear. CDR3 length: 14 residues. V was pared by 0 bases and J by 8 bases, with 13 bases between. CDR1 LGHNA and CDR2 YSLEER come from the germline V gene. The CDR3 DNA reads TGCGCCAGCAGCCAAGAAGCCAGCCAGGTGGGCTACACCTTC. It encodes CASSQEASQVGYTF.

The V gene is TRBV7-2, the J gene TRBJ2-2; 9 bases are shared with TRBD2. Germline-derived CDR1 and CDR2 are SGHTA and FQGNSA. CDR3 length: 15 residues. The V and J ends lost 3 bases and 4 bases, in that order; junction bases with no gene match: 3. CDR3 sequence: CASSFFSGSTGELFF. The CDR3 bases are TGTGCCAGCAGCTTCTTTAGCGGGAGCACCGGGGAGCTGTTTTTT.

This clone occurred a few times. The CDR3 loop reads CASSQTGSTEAFF. The DNA of the CDR3 is TGCGCCAGCAGCCAAACAGGGTCCACTGAAGCTTTCTTT. The rearrangement uses TRBV4-3 and TRBJ1-1, with D possibly being TRBD1 (6 bases). The CDR3 covers 13 residues. Germline loops: CDR1 LGHNA, CDR2 YSLEER. V was trimmed by 2 bases and J by 4 bases, leaving 8 bases between them.

The chain carries TRBV12-1 and TRBJ2-7; the table calls TRBD1, which could not be checked here. TRBV12-1 is annotated as a pseudogene. CDR3 size: 13 residues. The CDR3 reads CASSGSDRGEQYF. The CDR3 region has the DNA TGTGCCAGCAGCGGATCGGACAGGGGCGAGCAGTACTTC.

About this clone: Other DNA variants within this sample encode the same CDR3. The chain recombines TRBV3-1 (or the pseudogene TRBV3-2) with TRBJ2-7; D unresolved. The CDR3 is 13 amino acids. Germline V gene data show CDR1 as LGHDT and CDR2 as YNNKEL (reference sequence). Trimming left V 2 bases short and J 3 bases short, with 8 bases between. The CDR3 sequence: CASSQFSGYEQYF. The CDR3 DNA reads TGTGCCAGCAGCCAATTTTCCGGCTACGAGCAGTACTTC.

Turning to this clone: The conserved phenylalanine or tryptophan normally closing the CDR3 is absent here, so this likely arose from a read error. The limits of the CDR3 on the DNA are not certain, so only TCRdb's listed CDR3 is given. The V gene is TRBV21-1, the J gene TRBJ2-7; TRBD1 was called by the table and not checked on the DNA. TRBV21-1 is recorded as a pseudogene. Ends included, the CDR3 has 10 residues. CDR3 region: CASSKQGRAG.

The J gene is TRBJ2-3, the V gene TRBV27; 9 bases agree with TRBD2. With 2 bases clipped from V and 2 bases from J, the junction kept 5 bases outside the gene matches. The germline V gene has CDR1 MNHEY and CDR2 SMNVEV (reference sequence). The CDR3 contains 16 residues. The chain's CDR3 is CASSLGGRAPTDTQYF. The CDR3 region has the DNA TGTGCCAGCAGTTTAGGCGGGAGGGCCCCCACAGATACGCAGTATTTT.

This clone was detected only once. This chain connects TRBV2 to TRBJ1-4; TRBD1 agrees at 8 bases. V trimming: 7 bases; J trimming: 8 bases; junction bases outside the gene matches: 9. In germline, CDR1 is SNHLY, CDR2 FYNNEI. The CDR3 is made up of 14 amino acids. The CDR3 region has the DNA TGTGCCAGCACTCAGGGGGCGCTGAGGGAAAAACTGTTTTTT. Its translation is CASTQGALREKLFF.

The CDR3, as DNA: TGTGCCAGCAGTGAAGTCCCGGGACAGGGGATCTATGGCTACACCTTC. Translated: CASSEVPGQGIYGYTF. V is TRBV6-1 and J is TRBJ1-2; 10 bases are a match to TRBD1. The CDR3 is made up of 16 amino acids. Germline loops: CDR1 MNHNS, CDR2 SASEGT. Trimming at V came to 1 base and at J to 4 bases, leaving 6 bases not matched to a gene.

This clone was observed a handful of times. The rearrangement joins TRBV10-3 to TRBJ2-1; 9 bases are shared with TRBD2. V trimming: 6 bases; J trimming: 8 bases; junction bases outside the gene matches: 14. Germline V lookup: CDR1 ENHRY, CDR2 SYGVKD. The CDR3 length is 16 residues. The CDR3 DNA reads TGTGCCATCAGGGACGAGAACTTTAGCGGGAGCCATGAGCAGTTCTTC. This encodes CAIRDENFSGSHEQFF.

Written as DNA, the CDR3 is TGCAGCGTCGAGTGGGAGCCAAATCAGCCCCAGCATTTT. Its protein is CSVEWEPNQPQHF. The chain is built from TRBV29-1 and TRBJ1-5; D gene ambiguous. CDR1 is SQVTM and CDR2 is ANQGSEA in the germline V gene. With 6 bases removed from V and 4 bases from J, the gap between germline ends came to 13 bases. This CDR3 region has 13 residues.

The genes are TRBV5-4 and TRBJ2-3, with a tentative D call TRBD2 (6 bases). Per germline, CDR1 SGHNT and CDR2 YYREEE (reference sequence). This CDR3 has 15 residues. The V end lost 2 bases, the J end lost 0 bases, and 10 bases lay between the germline ends. The CDR3 loop is CASSFSGTSTDTQYF. The CDR3 region has the DNA TGTGCCAGCAGCTTTAGCGGTACTAGCACAGATACGCAGTATTTT.

The chain employs TRBV5-4 and TRBJ2-7; no firm D call. CDR3 length: 12 amino acids. V lost 1 base and J 7 bases, leaving 9 bases between the germline ends. Germline V lookup: CDR1 SGHNT, CDR2 YYREEE (reference sequence). CDR3 nucleotide sequence: TGTGCCAGCAGCTTGATGAAACAAGAGCAGTACTTC. Translation gives CASSLMKQEQYF.

The chain recombines TRBV9 with TRBJ1-2; 11 bases line up with TRBD1. Germline V gives CDR1 SGDLS, CDR2 YYNGEE. The J segment lost 2 bases and the V segment lost 1 base, leaving 16 bases of the junction unmatched. The length of the CDR3 is 20 residues. The chain's CDR3 is CASSVKRDRGAATMNYGYTF. The CDR3 nucleotides read TGTGCCAGCAGCGTAAAGAGGGACAGGGGGGCGGCTACAATGAACTATGGCTACACCTTC.

The chain couples TRBV3-1 (or the pseudogene TRBV3-2) to TRBJ2-5; TRBD2 agrees at 12 bases. V trimming: 4 bases; J trimming: 5 bases; junction bases outside the gene matches: 5. There are 15 residues in the CDR3. Germline CDR1 and CDR2: LGHDT and YNNKEL (reference sequence). CDR3 region: CASSRLAGVQETQYF. In DNA, the CDR3 is TGTGCCAGCAGCCGACTAGCGGGGGTTCAGGAGACCCAGTACTTC.